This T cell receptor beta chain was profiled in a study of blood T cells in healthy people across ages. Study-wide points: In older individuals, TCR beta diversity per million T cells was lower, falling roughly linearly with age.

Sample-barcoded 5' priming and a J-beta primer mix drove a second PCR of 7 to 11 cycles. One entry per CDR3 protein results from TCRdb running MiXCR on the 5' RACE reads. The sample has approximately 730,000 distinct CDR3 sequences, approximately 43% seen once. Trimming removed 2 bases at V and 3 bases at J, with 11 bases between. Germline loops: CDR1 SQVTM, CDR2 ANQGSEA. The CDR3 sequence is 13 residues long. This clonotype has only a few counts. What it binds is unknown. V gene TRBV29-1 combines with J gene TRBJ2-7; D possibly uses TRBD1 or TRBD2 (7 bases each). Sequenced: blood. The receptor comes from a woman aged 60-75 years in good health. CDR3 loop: CSVESGGDYEQYF. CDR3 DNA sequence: TGCAGCGTTGAATCAGGGGGGGACTACGAGCAGTACTTC.